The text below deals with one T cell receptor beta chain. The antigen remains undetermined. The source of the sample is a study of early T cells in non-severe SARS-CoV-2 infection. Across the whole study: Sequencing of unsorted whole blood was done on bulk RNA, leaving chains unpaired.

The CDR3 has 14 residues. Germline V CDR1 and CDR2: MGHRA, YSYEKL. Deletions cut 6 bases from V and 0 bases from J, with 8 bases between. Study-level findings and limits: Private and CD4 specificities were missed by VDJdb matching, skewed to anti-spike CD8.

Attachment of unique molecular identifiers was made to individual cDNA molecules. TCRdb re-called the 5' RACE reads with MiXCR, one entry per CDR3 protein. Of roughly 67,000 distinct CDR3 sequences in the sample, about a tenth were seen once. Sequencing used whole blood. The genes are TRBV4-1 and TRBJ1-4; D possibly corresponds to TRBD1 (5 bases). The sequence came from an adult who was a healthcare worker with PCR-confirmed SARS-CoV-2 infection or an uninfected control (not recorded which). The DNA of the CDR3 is TGCGCCAGCAGAGAACAGGCAACTAATGAAAAACTGTTTTTT. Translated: CASREQATNEKLFF.